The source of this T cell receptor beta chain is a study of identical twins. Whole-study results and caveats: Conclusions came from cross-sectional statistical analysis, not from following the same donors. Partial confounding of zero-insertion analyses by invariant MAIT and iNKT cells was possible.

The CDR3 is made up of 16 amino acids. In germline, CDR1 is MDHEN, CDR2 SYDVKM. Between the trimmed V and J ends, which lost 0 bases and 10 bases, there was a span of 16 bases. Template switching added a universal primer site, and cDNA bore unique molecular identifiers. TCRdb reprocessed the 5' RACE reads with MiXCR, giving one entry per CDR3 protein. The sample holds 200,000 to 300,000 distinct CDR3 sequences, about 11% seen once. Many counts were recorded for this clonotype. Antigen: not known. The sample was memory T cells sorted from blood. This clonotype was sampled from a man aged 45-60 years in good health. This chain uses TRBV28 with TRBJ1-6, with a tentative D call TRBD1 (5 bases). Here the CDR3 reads CASSLWPTVGGSPLHF. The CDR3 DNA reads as TGTGCCAGCAGTTTATGGCCGACGGTGGGGGGATCACCCCTCCACTTT.